This TCR beta chain was recorded in a study of beta chain features in type 1 diabetes. Overall study context: The patients were much like the healthy donors in age, gender and cell yields.

All of the isolated RNA was reverse transcribed, so expressed TCRB transcripts were sequenced. Assay: immunoSEQ multiplex PCR; the TCRdb copy retains only in-frame clones and omits some. This table holds roughly 180,000 clones, approximately 7.8% found once. Study findings and constraints: Cells that show high TCR expression could be over-represented by cDNA sequencing. Lower insertion and higher deletion counts appeared at VDJ junctions in type 1 diabetes patients. Shortening of TCRB CDR3s, moderate but significant, appeared in all four CD4+ subsets of Type 1 diabetes patients. Among patients, naive, central memory and Treg TCRB repertoires appeared more similar than among healthy donors.

The CDR3 length is 15 residues. Germline CDR1 and CDR2: SEHNR and FQNEAQ (reference sequence). Unmatched junction bases numbered 8, after V lost 5 bases and J lost 3 bases. To note about this clone: Its antigen is currently unknown. Other DNA variants within this sample encode the same CDR3.

The chain joins TRBV7-9 to TRBJ1-2, with 8 nucleotides matching TRBD1. Sequences were obtained from central memory CD4+ T cells from blood. The TCR sequence derives from a woman in her thirties or forties with type 1 diabetes. CDR3 region: CASSPGQGGDYGYTF. The CDR3 coding sequence is TGTGCCAGCAGCCCCGGACAGGGTGGGGACTATGGCTACACCTTC.